What follows are 10 T cell receptor beta chains derived from one specimen sequenced in a study of T cells expressing NK-cell markers. Each CDR3 protein gets one entry in TCRdb, which reprocessed the 5' RACE reads and gives no DNA. This sample contains about 190,000 distinct CDR3 sequences. The specimen sequenced was blood T cells: a sorted CD56 or NKG2C T cell subset, CD4+ or CD8+ T cells, or bulk PBMC T cells (not recorded which). The source of these receptors is a man aged 18-69 years in good health.

This chain joins TRBV4-1 and TRBJ2-1; the D gene TCRdb calls, TRBD2, cannot be checked with no DNA. Germline V gene lookup returns CDR1 MGHRA and CDR2 YSYEKL. The CDR3 is 16 amino acids. CDR3 protein: CASSPEGLASYNEQFF.

The V gene is TRBV7-3, the J gene TRBJ2-1; TCRdb's assignment of TRBD2 cannot be checked, as there is no DNA. Germline assignment: CDR1 SGHTA and CDR2 FQGTGA. The CDR3 is made up of 16 amino acids. CDR3 region: CASSYGLAGAYNEQFF.

V gene TRBV12-3 or TRBV12-4 combines with J gene TRBJ2-5; there is no DNA to check the TCRdb D call of TRBD1. The CDR3 extends over 13 amino acids. The CDR3 here is CASSFYRAETQYF.

The chain has TRBV12-3 or TRBV12-4 and TRBJ2-1; checking the TCRdb D call of TRBD2 is not possible without DNA. The CDR3 spans 15 residues. This chain's CDR3 is CASSFTAGVFNEQFF.

This chain uses TRBV29-1 with TRBJ1-2; without DNA, the TCRdb call of TRBD1 cannot be checked. In germline, CDR1 is SQVTM, CDR2 ANQGSEA. The CDR3 covers 13 residues. CDR3 in amino acids: CSVHPQGDYGYTF.

V gene TRBV4-1 combines with J gene TRBJ1-5. The CDR3 spans 14 residues. Looked up from germline, CDR1 is MGHRA and CDR2 is YSYEKL. The CDR3 region is CASSQAMVRQPQHF.

The chain joins TRBV20-1 to TRBJ2-7; TCRdb outputs TRBD2, but without DNA this stays unchecked. Germline V CDR1 and CDR2: DFQATT, SNEGSKA (reference sequence). The CDR3 extends over 11 amino acids. CDR3 residues: CSAKRGYEQYF.

This chain links TRBV6-5 with TRBJ2-7; TCRdb's assignment of TRBD2 cannot be checked, as there is no DNA. The CDR3 is 15 residues long. The germline V gene has CDR1 MNHEY and CDR2 SVGAGI. The CDR3 loop is CASSYSPLASYEQYF.

V is TRBV6-5 and J is TRBJ2-2. The CDR3 runs to 12 residues. The germline V gene has CDR1 MNHEY and CDR2 SVGAGI. The CDR3 reads CVSRPNTGELFF.

The chain recombines TRBV6-5 with TRBJ1-1. Germline loops: CDR1 MNHEY, CDR2 SVGAGI. This CDR3 has 13 residues. The CDR3 sequence is CASSYANPFEAFF.